One sample yielded the 18 T cell receptor beta chains listed below, sequenced in a study of metastatic and nonmetastatic thyroid tumors. TCRdb re-processed the PCR reads through MiXCR. The sample has around 59,000 clones; 15% to 20% are singletons. Thyroid surgery had not been preceded by any treatment in any patient. Material for sequencing was blood. These receptors came from a male donor with papillary thyroid cancer or a benign thyroid nodule (not recorded which). Some clones in this sample may be carry-over from other donors' samples.

A few counts support this clone. An end of the junction does not agree with germline; a read error may underlie this. CDR3 in amino acids: CSARSLAVPNSGANVPTF. For the CDR3, the DNA is TGCAGTGCTAGGTCCCTAGCGGTGCCCAACTCTGGGGCCAACGTCCCGACTTTC. The chain has TRBV20-1 and TRBJ2-6; TRBD2 agrees at 7 bases. This CDR3 spans 18 amino acids. Germline V gene data show CDR1 as DFQATT and CDR2 as SNEGSKA (reference sequence).

Many counts were recorded for this clone. V and J are TRBV20-1 and TRBJ2-7, with D unclear. CDR1 is DFQATT and CDR2 is SNEGSKA in the germline V gene (reference sequence). This CDR3 has 12 amino acids. Trimming removed 2 bases at V and 3 bases at J, with 8 bases between. CDR3 sequence reads: CSARLSDYEQYV. CDR3 nucleotides: TGCAGTGCTAGACTTTCGGACTACGAGCAGTACGTC.

This clone was detected ten times or more. The chain carries TRBV12-3 or TRBV12-4 and TRBJ2-1, with 9 bases identical to TRBD1. The CDR3 is 16 residues long. Trimming at V came to 6 bases and at J to 8 bases, leaving 14 bases not matched to a gene. CDR3: CASRGGQGAAHDEQFF. Written as DNA, the CDR3 is TGTGCCAGCAGGGGGGGACAGGGCGCGGCGCACGATGAGCAGTTCTTC.

Ten or more counts support this clone. This may be a read error, as it is one base from a much larger clone. The J gene is TRBJ2-2, the V gene TRBV7-6; the match to TRBD2 covers 7 bases. V lost 2 bases and J lost 7; bases outside the gene matches: 1. CDR3 size: 13 residues. Germline V gives CDR1 SGHVS, CDR2 FNYEAQ. This chain's CDR3 is CASSLRGGGELFF. For the CDR3, the DNA is TGTGCCAGCAGCTTACGCGGGGGCGGGGAGCTGTTTTTT.

Here the CDR3 DNA reads TGTGCCAGCAGTGAAGACTATGGGTCCCCCGTTTCACCCCTCCACTTT. It encodes CASSEDYGSPVSPLHF. The chain joins TRBV6-1 to TRBJ1-6; D unclear. The V end was cut by 1 base, the J end by 9 bases, with 16 bases between. The length of the CDR3 is 16 residues. In germline, CDR1 is MNHNS, CDR2 SASEGT.

At least ten counts were recorded for this clone. The chain has TRBV6-6 and TRBJ2-1, with TRBD2 matching over 10 bases. This CDR3 region has 17 residues. In germline, CDR1 is MNHNY, CDR2 SVGAGI (reference sequence). Losses at the gene ends were 6 bases for V and 4 bases for J; bases not matched to a gene: 12. CDR3 sequence reads: CASRADTGLAAYNEQFF. The DNA of the CDR3 is TGTGCCAGCAGAGCAGATACTGGACTAGCGGCGTACAATGAGCAGTTCTTC.

This clone was counted once. With a much larger clone just one base away, this may be a read error. The chain links TRBV11-1 to TRBJ2-1, with D perhaps assigned TRBD1 or TRBD2 (6 bases each). Germline-derived CDR1 and CDR2 are SGHAT and FQDESV (reference sequence). V gave up 5 bases and J gave up 5 bases, with 16 bases separating them. This CDR3 contains 15 residues. Written as DNA, the CDR3 is TGTGCCAGCAGCCCACAGTGGGGGGCTGACAATGAGCAGTTCTTC. It is translated as CASSPQWGADNEQFF.

This clone has at least ten counts. This chain joins TRBV14 and TRBJ2-2; tentative D call: TRBD1 (6 bases). This CDR3 is built from 16 residues. V was pared by 3 bases and J by 2 bases, with 13 bases between. Germline V gene data show CDR1 as SGHDN and CDR2 as FVKESK. DNA for the CDR3: TGTGCCAGCAGCCAGCAGGGGTCTCGAAACACCGGGGAGCTGTTTTTT. Its translation is CASSQQGSRNTGELFF.

The chain joins TRBV11-1 to TRBJ2-1; unclear D gene. The CDR3 covers 12 residues. Germline assignment: CDR1 SGHAT and CDR2 FQDESV (reference sequence). Trimming pared 9 bases from V and 7 bases from J, leaving 13 bases between. This CDR3 is CASTREVNEQFF. The CDR3 coding sequence is TGTGCCAGTACCCGCGAGGTAAATGAGCAGTTCTTC.

On this clone itself: Just one base apart from a much larger clone, this may be a read error. This chain links TRBV5-6 with TRBJ2-3; D unclear. This CDR3 has 15 amino acids. Trimming removed 4 bases at V and 5 bases at J, with 17 bases between. In germline, CDR1 is SGHDT, CDR2 YYEEEE. The CDR3, as DNA: TGTGCCAGCAGCACTGCTGCGCTAAGAGGAGATACGCAGTATTTT. As protein: CASSTAALRGDTQYF.

This clone was detected many times. The J gene is TRBJ1-4, the V gene TRBV19; D might be TRBD1 (6 bases). The germline CDR1 and CDR2 sequences are LNHDA and SQIVND (reference sequence). Trimming stripped 4 bases from V and 4 bases from J, with 19 bases between. The CDR3 has 17 amino acids. In DNA form, the CDR3 reads TGTGCCAGTAGTACTTCACAGGGACGCCGATTTAATGAAAAACTGTTTTTT. Its protein product is CASSTSQGRRFNEKLFF.

This clone was seen repeatedly, ten times or more. The V and J genes are TRBV3-1 and TRBJ2-7, with TRBD2 matching over 9 bases. V shed 4 bases and J 4 bases; nucleotides not matched to a gene: 11. CDR3 size: 16 residues. Germline-derived CDR1 and CDR2 are LGHDT and YNNKEL (reference sequence). The CDR3 spells CASSPYGDSGRYEQYF. CDR3 DNA sequence: TGTGCCAGCAGCCCCTACGGAGATAGCGGGAGATACGAGCAGTACTTC.

With respect to this clone: One junction end does not reproduce the germline sequence, and a read error may be involved. V gene TRBV5-5 combines with J gene TRBJ1-1; D is perhaps TRBD1 (6 bases). This CDR3 is 15 amino acids long. Per the germline V gene, CDR1 is SGHKS and CDR2 is YYEKEE (reference sequence). The CDR3 loop reads CASRLETGQWAEAFF. The CDR3 DNA reads TGTGCCAGCCGCTTGGAAACAGGGCAGTGGGCTGAAGCTTTCTTT.

In the case of this clone: Just one base apart from a much larger clone, this may be a read error. V usage is TRBV14 and J usage is TRBJ2-5; TRBD1 agrees at 8 bases. The CDR3 runs 14 residues. CDR1 SGHDN and CDR2 FVKESK come from the germline V gene. V lost 7 bases, J lost 3 bases, and 7 bases stayed unmatched. The CDR3 reads CASISRGLKETQYF. The DNA of the CDR3 is TGTGCCAGCATCAGCAGGGGGCTAAAAGAGACCCAGTACTTC.

A word on this clone: A much larger clone sits a single nucleotide away, making a read error possible. V is TRBV18 and J is TRBJ2-5; D gene uncertain. CDR1 and CDR2 (germline): KGHSH, LQKENI. The CDR3 has 13 amino acids. The CDR3 DNA reads as TGTGCCAGCTCACCAGGTCACCAAAAGACCCAGTACTTC. Amino acids: CASSPGHQKTQYF.

The table lists this clone with many counts. The J gene is TRBJ2-3, the V gene TRBV3-1, with D uncertain. CDR3 length: 15 residues. Germline CDR1 and CDR2: LGHDT and YNNKEL (reference sequence). V lost 0 bases, J lost 1 base, and 8 bases lay in between. Here the CDR3 DNA reads TGTGCCAGCAGCCAAGATCTCCTTGGCACAGATACGCAGTATTTT. The encoded protein is CASSQDLLGTDTQYF.

There are many counts of this clone. The CDR3 reads CASSQGSFREANTGELFF. The CDR3 nucleotides are TGTGCCAGCAGTCAGGGTTCCTTTCGGGAGGCAAACACCGGGGAGCTGTTTTTT. This chain joins TRBV27 and TRBJ2-2, with 7 bases that match TRBD2. CDR1 MNHEY and CDR2 SMNVEV come from the germline V gene (reference sequence). This CDR3 contains 18 residues. V was clipped by 5 bases and J by 2 bases; unmatched bases: 14.

This clone was seen ten or more times. The chain employs TRBV5-6 and TRBJ2-7, with D perhaps TRBD1 (5 bases). This CDR3 contains 12 residues. The V gene lost 4 bases and the J gene lost 4 bases, with 9 bases spanning the gap. The germline V gene encodes CDR1 SGHDT and CDR2 YYEEEE. The CDR3 is CASSQDTYEQYV. For the CDR3, the DNA is TGTGCCAGCAGCCAGGACACTTACGAGCAGTACGTC.